What follows are 27 T cell receptor beta chains derived from one specimen sequenced in a study of Ad26.COV2.S vaccination and SARS-CoV-2 variants. Treatment defined: some 20 received Ad26.COV2.S at low or high dose, single or two shots; about 5 received placebo; per-sample allocation not given. On day 63 after the first injection, vaccine and placebo recipients gave samples. The method was immunoSEQ multiplex PCR; TCRdb's version includes in-frame clones alone and lacks a portion of them. This table holds hundreds of thousands of clones, approximately 88% found once. The input for sequencing was peripheral blood, taken in a trial of Ad26.COV2.S vaccine versus placebo. All receptors come from a person between 18 and 59 years old who received the Ad26.COV2.S COVID-19 vaccine or a placebo.

V usage is TRBV12-3 or TRBV12-4 and J usage is TRBJ1-1; a possible D gene is TRBD1 (6 bases). The CDR3 length is 13 residues. V gave up 6 bases and J gave up 1 base, with 9 bases separating them. The CDR3 coding sequence is TGTGCCAGCAGAAGGGGACAGAACACTGAAGCTTTCTTT. Its protein product is CASRRGQNTEAFF.

As concerns this clone: Other DNA sequences from this sample encode an identical CDR3 as well. The V gene is TRBV12-3 or TRBV12-4, the J gene TRBJ2-3; no clear D. This CDR3 spans 11 amino acids. The ends were cut back, 1 base at V and 5 bases at J, with 1 base in the middle. In DNA form, the CDR3 reads TGTGCCAGCAGTTTAGAAGATACGCAGTATTTT. Protein: CASSLEDTQYF.

The chain joins TRBV12-5 to TRBJ1-1; a possible D gene is TRBD1 (6 bases). The CDR3 extends over 13 amino acids. Trimming took 8 bases from V and 5 from J, leaving 15 bases between them. Looked up from germline, CDR1 is LGHNT and CDR2 is FRNRAP. This CDR3 reads CASRGKGWTEAFF. The CDR3 DNA reads as TGTGCTAGTAGGGGGAAGGGGTGGACTGAAGCTTTCTTT. Combining the CDR3 with reference TRBV12-5 and TRBJ1-1 gives the whole variable domain DARVTQTPRHKVTEMGQEVTMRCQPILGHNTVFWYRQTMMQGLELLAYFRNRAPLDDSGMPKDRFSAEMPDATLATLKIQPSEPRDSAVYFCASRGKGWTEAFFGQGTRLTVV.

The chain joins TRBV4-3 to TRBJ2-1; 8 positions agree with TRBD1. The CDR3 has 16 residues. The V and J ends lost 1 base and 8 bases, in that order; junction bases with no gene match: 10. CDR1 is LGHNA, CDR2 YSLEER, per germline. The DNA for the CDR3 is TGCGCCAGCAGCCAAGGGGTAGACAGGGGTGAGGATGAGCAGTTCTTC. Amino acids: CASSQGVDRGEDEQFF.

The chain carries TRBV19 and TRBJ2-7, with TRBD2 matching 8 bases. CDR3 size: 12 residues. The junction had 3 bases not matched to a gene; V was cut back by 9 bases and J by 2 bases. In germline, CDR1 is LNHDA, CDR2 SQIVND (reference sequence). The CDR3 DNA is TGTGCCAGCGGTAGCGGGACCTACGAGCAGTACTTC. Its translation: CASGSGTYEQYF. Variable domain in full (rest from reference TRBV19 and TRBJ2-7): DGGITQSPKYLFRKEGQNVTLSCEQNLNHDAMYWYRQDPGQGLRLIYYSQIVNDFQKGDIAEGYSVSREKKESFPLTVTSAQKNPTAFYLCASGSGTYEQYFGPGTRLTVT.

CDR3 region: CASSRDIQETQYF. In DNA form, the CDR3 reads TGTGCCAGCAGTAGGGACATCCAAGAGACCCAGTACTTC. The chain combines TRBV2 with TRBJ2-5, with D maybe TRBD1 (6 bases). V was clipped by 5 bases and J by 1 base, with 8 bases between them. CDR1 SNHLY and CDR2 FYNNEI come from the germline V gene. CDR3 size: 13 residues.

The chain's CDR3 is CASSYRDTLGYGYTF. The CDR3 nucleotides read TGTGCCAGCAGTTACCGGGACACTTTGGGCTATGGCTACACCTTC. The rearrangement uses TRBV6-5 and TRBJ1-2; D is possibly TRBD1 (6 bases). The CDR3 is 15 amino acids. V was shortened by 2 bases and J by 4 bases, with 14 bases between the two germline ends. Germline CDR1 reads MNHEY; CDR2 reads SVGAGI.

This chain links TRBV6-2 or TRBV6-3 with TRBJ2-2; D gene ambiguous. This CDR3 has 14 amino acids. Trimming cost V 4 bases and J 1 base, with 7 bases left between them. Germline CDR1 MNHEY, CDR2 SVGEGT. The CDR3 region has the DNA TGTGCCAGCAGTTTGCGCTGGAACACCGGGGAGCTGTTTTTT. As protein: CASSLRWNTGELFF.

The genes are TRBV10-2 and TRBJ2-3, with D perhaps TRBD2 (6 bases). This CDR3 has 14 amino acids. Germline values: CDR1 WSHSY, CDR2 SAAADI. The V gene lost 6 bases and the J gene lost 9 bases, with 19 bases spanning the gap. The CDR3 sequence: CASRDGSVIGTQYF. The CDR3 DNA reads as TGCGCCAGCAGGGACGGGAGCGTTATCGGAACGCAGTATTTT.

The chain carries TRBV18 and TRBJ2-7, with 9 positions matching TRBD1. Germline assignment: CDR1 KGHSH and CDR2 LQKENI. CDR3 size: 15 residues. V was clipped by 5 bases and J by 2 bases; unmatched bases: 7. The DNA of the CDR3 is TGTGCCAGCTCAGCCGGGACAGGGTATCCCTACGAGCAGTACTTC. It yields the protein CASSAGTGYPYEQYF.

This chain uses TRBV7-9 with TRBJ1-6; perhaps TRBD1 as D (6 bases). V lost 5 bases and J 9 bases, leaving 17 bases between the germline ends. This CDR3 is 15 amino acids long. Germline values: CDR1 SEHNR, CDR2 FQNEAQ (reference sequence). CDR3 protein: CASSLRGGEGSPLHF. Here the CDR3 DNA reads TGTGCCAGCAGCCTTAGGGGGGGTGAGGGTTCACCCCTCCACTTT. Drawing the rest from reference TRBV7-9 and TRBJ1-6, the complete variable domain is DTGVSQNPRHKITKRGQNVTFRCDPISEHNRLYWYRQTLGQGPEFLTYFQNEAQLEKSRLLSDRFSAERPKGSFSTLEIQRTEQGDSAMYLCASSLRGGEGSPLHFGNGTRLTVT.

The genes are TRBV7-8 and TRBJ2-7; TRBD1 aligns across 7 bases. Trimming cost V 5 bases and J 3 bases; bases outside gene matches: 4. The CDR3 contains 13 residues. Germline assignment: CDR1 SGHVS and CDR2 FQNEAQ. CDR3 in amino acids: CASSRDSLYEQYF. As DNA, the CDR3 is TGTGCCAGCAGCCGGGACAGCCTCTACGAGCAGTACTTC.

The chain uses TRBV5-1 and TRBJ2-2, with 11 positions matching TRBD1. The CDR3 sequence is 15 residues long. CDR1 is SGHRS, CDR2 YFSETQ, per germline. Losses at the gene ends were 0 bases for V and 7 bases for J; bases not matched to a gene: 2. CDR3: CASSLGTGGVGELFF. As DNA, the CDR3 is TGCGCCAGCAGCTTGGGGACAGGGGGCGTCGGGGAGCTGTTTTTT.

Here the CDR3 reads CAIKGGTGLVTGELFF. Written as DNA, the CDR3 is TGTGCCATCAAGGGGGGTACGGGGTTGGTCACCGGGGAGCTGTTTTTT. This chain joins TRBV10-3 and TRBJ2-2; D may be TRBD1 or TRBD2 (6 bases each). Trimming pared 7 bases from V and 4 bases from J, leaving 19 bases between. There are 16 residues in the CDR3. Germline V lookup: CDR1 ENHRY, CDR2 SYGVKD.

This chain connects TRBV10-3 to TRBJ2-7; D perhaps matches TRBD1 (6 bases). The V gene's germline CDR1 is ENHRY and CDR2 SYGVKD. Between the trimmed V and J ends, which lost 3 bases and 2 bases, there was a span of 14 bases. There are 15 residues in the CDR3. CDR3 in amino acids: CAISDSSDRAYEQYF. The CDR3 coding sequence is TGTGCCATCAGTGATTCCTCGGACAGAGCCTACGAGCAGTACTTC.

A word on this clone: Other DNA sequences from this sample encode an identical CDR3 as well. The CDR3: CASSPGQNYEQYF. In nucleotides, the CDR3 is TGTGCCAGCTCGCCGGGACAGAACTACGAGCAGTACTTC. The chain joins TRBV18 to TRBJ2-7, with TRBD1 matching 7 bases. Germline V gene sequence: CDR1 KGHSH, CDR2 LQKENI. This CDR3 is built from 13 residues. V lost 6 bases and J lost 3; bases outside the gene matches: 5.

The chain joins TRBV7-7 to TRBJ2-5; 9 bases are a match to TRBD2. CDR3 length: 16 amino acids. CDR1 and CDR2 (germline): SSHAT, FNYEAQ (reference sequence). Unmatched junction bases numbered 11, after V lost 5 bases and J lost 4 bases. In DNA form, the CDR3 reads TGTGCCAGCAGCCCTTTGCGGGGGGGCTGGGGAGAGACCCAGTACTTC. Translation: CASSPLRGGWGETQYF.

The chain uses TRBV24-1 and TRBJ2-2; possible D gene TRBD1, 5 bases. This CDR3 has 13 residues. The V gene's germline CDR1 is KGHDR and CDR2 SFDVKD. Trimming pared 7 bases from V and 1 base from J, leaving 6 bases between. The CDR3 coding sequence is TGTGCCACCAGGGACATGAACACCGGGGAGCTGTTTTTT. Translated, it gives CATRDMNTGELFF.

The genes are TRBV9 and TRBJ2-2; D is undetermined. Germline lookup yields CDR1 SGDLS and CDR2 YYNGEE. Trimming removed 7 bases at V and 3 bases at J, with 10 bases between. The CDR3 is 13 amino acids. Here the CDR3 reads CASEESDTGELFF. The DNA for the CDR3 is TGTGCCAGCGAGGAGTCGGACACCGGGGAGCTGTTTTTT.

Written as DNA, the CDR3 is TGTGCCAGCAGCACCGGGACTACTAGCACAGATACGCAGTATTTT. As protein: CASSTGTTSTDTQYF. The rearrangement uses TRBV6-6 and TRBJ2-3, with 7 bases lining up with TRBD2. The CDR3 is made up of 15 amino acids. Trimming removed 6 bases from V and 0 bases from J; junction bases left unmatched: 6. Germline V lookup: CDR1 MNHNY, CDR2 SVGAGI (reference sequence).

J is TRBJ1-5 and V is TRBV6-5; D call uncertain. CDR3 length: 13 residues. Looked up from germline, CDR1 is MNHEY and CDR2 is SVGAGI. V was clipped by 0 bases and J by 6 bases, with 6 bases between them. The CDR3, as DNA: TGTGCCAGCAGTTACTCGAGTGGTCAGCCCCAGCATTTT. It is translated as CASSYSSGQPQHF.

V and J are TRBV6-5 and TRBJ2-5; TRBD2 matches 11 bases. V was pared by 8 bases and J by 5 bases, with 7 bases of the junction left unmatched. The V gene's germline CDR1 is MNHEY and CDR2 SVGAGI. CDR3 length: 14 residues. The CDR3 loop reads CASRPSGRSETQYF. Here the CDR3 DNA reads TGTGCCAGCCGACCTAGCGGGAGGTCGGAGACCCAGTACTTC.

This chain uses TRBV4-3 with TRBJ2-3, with D possibly TRBD2 on 7 matching bases. V was trimmed by 0 bases and J by 6 bases, leaving 22 bases between them. The CDR3 loop spans 18 amino acids. Germline loops: CDR1 LGHNA, CDR2 YSLEER. The CDR3 DNA is TGCGCCAGCAGCCAAGATAGGAACCGCGCGGGGGCCCCCGATACGCAGTATTTT. Its protein is CASSQDRNRAGAPDTQYF.

The chain combines TRBV11-2 with TRBJ2-5, with D perhaps TRBD2 (6 bases). The CDR3 runs to 15 residues. Germline V gene lookup returns CDR1 SGHAT and CDR2 FQNNGV. The V end was cut by 3 bases, the J end by 7 bases, with 18 bases between. CDR3 protein: CASSLTLWTEGTQYF. The CDR3 DNA reads as TGTGCCAGCAGCTTGACCCTCTGGACGGAGGGGACCCAGTACTTC.

This clone was counted a single time. Other DNA sequences of this sample code for an identical CDR3. V is TRBV7-2 and J is TRBJ2-5, with TRBD2 as a possible D gene (6 bases). Trimming shortened V by 1 base and J by 2 bases, and 8 bases separated the two germline ends. Germline V lookup: CDR1 SGHTA, CDR2 FQGNSA. There are 14 residues in the CDR3. The CDR3 here is CASSLGSGQETQYF. The DNA of the CDR3 is TGTGCCAGCAGCTTAGGTAGCGGTCAAGAGACCCAGTACTTC.

The CDR3 nucleotides are TGTGCCAGCAGCTTTGACAGCAATGAGCAGTTCTTC. It encodes CASSFDSNEQFF. V gene TRBV5-4 combines with J gene TRBJ2-1; D might be TRBD1 (5 bases). From germline, CDR1 is SGHNT and CDR2 YYREEE (reference sequence). Trimming shortened V by 2 bases and J by 6 bases, and 6 bases separated the two germline ends. The CDR3 is 12 residues long.

The J gene is TRBJ2-1, the V gene TRBV4-2, with 9 bases that match TRBD2. Losses at the gene ends were 0 bases for V and 2 bases for J; bases not matched to a gene: 5. CDR1 and CDR2 from the germline V gene are LGHNA and YNFKEQ. The CDR3 sequence is 17 residues long. In DNA, the CDR3 is TGTGCCAGCAGCCAAGATCTGAGCGGGGGGACCTACAATGAGCAGTTCTTC. It specifies CASSQDLSGGTYNEQFF.